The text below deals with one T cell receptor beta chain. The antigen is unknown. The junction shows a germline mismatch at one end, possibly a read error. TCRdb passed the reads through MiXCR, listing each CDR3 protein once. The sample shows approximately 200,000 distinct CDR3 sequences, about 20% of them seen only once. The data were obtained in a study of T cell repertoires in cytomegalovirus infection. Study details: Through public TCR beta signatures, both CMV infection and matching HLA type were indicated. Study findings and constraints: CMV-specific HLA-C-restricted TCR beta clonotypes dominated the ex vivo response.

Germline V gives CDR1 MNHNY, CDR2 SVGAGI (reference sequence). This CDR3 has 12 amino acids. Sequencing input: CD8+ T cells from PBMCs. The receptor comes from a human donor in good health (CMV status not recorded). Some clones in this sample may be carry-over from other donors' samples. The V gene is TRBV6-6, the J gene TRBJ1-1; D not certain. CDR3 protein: CASSYGPPEALF. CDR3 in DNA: TGTGCCAGCAGTTACGGACCCCCTGAAGCTCTCTTT.